The next 28 T cell receptor beta chains were all read from a single sample in a study of blood T cell repertoires in COVID-19. Produced via immunoSEQ multiplex PCR; TCRdb's table is partial and in-frame only. The sample yields fewer than 300,000 clones, about 88% seen once. Sequenced material: peripheral blood. All receptors come from a human donor with COVID-19, enrolled during active disease. The donor label of this sample is uncertain.

This sequence joins TRBV7-2 and TRBJ2-1; a possible D gene is TRBD1 (5 bases). The V gene lost 5 bases and the J gene lost 4 bases, with 15 bases spanning the gap. This CDR3 contains 15 residues. Germline values: CDR1 SGHTA, CDR2 FQGNSA. The CDR3 DNA follows: TGTGCCAGCAGCCCGGACACCCAACCTTACAATGAGCAGTTCTTC. Translated: CASSPDTQPYNEQFF.

This clone was counted a single time. The chain employs TRBV19 and TRBJ2-1; TRBD2 is a possible D gene (5 bases). The CDR3 has 14 residues. V was trimmed by 6 bases and J by 8 bases, leaving 17 bases between them. Germline lookup yields CDR1 LNHDA and CDR2 SQIVND (reference sequence). CDR3 nucleotide sequence: TGTGCCAGTAGACGTATAGCTGCAGCGGATGAGCAGTTCTTC. This translates into CASRRIAAADEQFF.

CDR3 in DNA: TGTGCCAGCAGCCAAGATGGGCTAGCGGGACTCACCAGCACAGATACGCAGTATTTT. Protein product: CASSQDGLAGLTSTDTQYF. The chain couples TRBV3-1 (or the pseudogene TRBV3-2) to TRBJ2-3; 9 bases are shared with TRBD2. J was trimmed by 0 bases and V by 0 bases; bases with no gene match: 10. CDR1 and CDR2 (germline): LGHDT, YNNKEL (reference sequence). The CDR3 runs 19 residues.

The chain couples TRBV25-1 to TRBJ1-1; D ambiguous. V shed 3 bases and J shed 0 bases, with 5 bases lying between them. The CDR3 has 13 residues. Per germline, CDR1 MGHDK and CDR2 SYGVNS. CDR3 residues: CASSDLLNTEAFF. DNA for the CDR3: TGTGCCAGCAGTGATCTTCTGAACACTGAAGCTTTCTTT.

This clone has just one count. V gene TRBV30 combines with J gene TRBJ1-5, with D maybe TRBD1 (5 bases). Germline V gene lookup returns CDR1 GTSNPN and CDR2 SVGIG (reference sequence). The CDR3 has 17 amino acids. V dropped 0 bases and J dropped 2 bases, with 17 bases sitting between them. CDR3 sequence reads: CAWSVDTGGFGNQPQHF. The CDR3 bases are TGTGCCTGGAGTGTCGACACCGGGGGGTTCGGCAATCAGCCCCAGCATTTT.

A few counts support this clone. This sequence joins TRBV29-1 and TRBJ2-7; 11 positions match TRBD2. V was clipped by 4 bases and J by 4 bases; unmatched bases: 3. Germline CDR1 reads SQVTM; CDR2 reads ANQGSEA. The CDR3 runs 13 residues. The CDR3 DNA sequence: TGCAGCGTTGTTGCTAGCGGGAGGTACGAGCAGTACTTC. It specifies CSVVASGRYEQYF.

The DNA for the CDR3 is TGTGCCAGCAGCCCTTCGAGGAACGGGGAGCTGTTTTTT. Its protein is CASSPSRNGELFF. The gene calls are TRBV7-3 and TRBJ2-2; D uncertain. This CDR3 spans 13 amino acids. The V gene's germline CDR1 is SGHTA and CDR2 FQGTGA. V lost 5 bases and J lost 7, with 11 bases in between.

The V gene is TRBV5-8, the J gene TRBJ2-3; TRBD2 might be the D (6 bases). This CDR3 region has 16 residues. Per the germline V gene, CDR1 is SGHTS and CDR2 is YDEGEE. Trimming removed 0 bases at V and 6 bases at J, with 17 bases between. CDR3 loop: CASSLAFSGLGDTQYF. In DNA form, the CDR3 reads TGTGCCAGCAGCTTGGCCTTTAGCGGCTTAGGTGATACGCAGTATTTT.

V and J are TRBV5-1 and TRBJ2-5; D unresolved. Trimming stripped 0 bases from V and 0 bases from J, with 6 bases between. The CDR3 sequence is 14 residues long. Germline-derived CDR1 and CDR2 are SGHRS and YFSETQ. Written as DNA, the CDR3 is TGCGCCAGCAGCTTGGGTGGCTACCAAGAGACCCAGTACTTC. This encodes CASSLGGYQETQYF. The full variable domain, with the rest looked up from reference TRBV5-1 and TRBJ2-5, is KAGVTQTPRYLIKTRGQQVTLSCSPISGHRSVSWYQQTPGQGLQFLFEYFSETQRNKGNFPGRFSGRQFSNSRSEMNVSTLELGDSALYLCASSLGGYQETQYFGPGTRLLVL.

This clone came up once. This sequence joins TRBV19 and TRBJ2-2; 7 nucleotides align to TRBD1. The junction had 12 bases not matched to a gene; V was cut back by 11 bases and J by 6 bases. Germline-derived CDR1 and CDR2 are LNHDA and SQIVND (reference sequence). The CDR3 covers 14 residues. The CDR3 here is CASMGAGGPGELFF. CDR3 DNA: TGTGCCTCCATGGGGGCAGGGGGTCCCGGGGAGCTGTTTTTT.

The chain carries TRBV10-1 and TRBJ2-5, with 12 nucleotides matching TRBD2. The ends lost 4 bases at V and 5 bases at J; junction bases unmatched: 8. CDR3 size: 16 residues. Germline V gene lookup returns CDR1 WNHNN and CDR2 SYGVQD (reference sequence). The CDR3 is CASSGSRTSGTETQYF. CDR3 nucleotides: TGCGCCAGCAGTGGATCTAGGACTAGCGGGACCGAGACCCAGTACTTC.

The rearrangement links TRBV19 to TRBJ2-5; 8 nucleotides align to TRBD1. Germline CDR1 and CDR2: LNHDA and SQIVND (reference sequence). This CDR3 contains 14 residues. The V gene end was trimmed by 8 bases and the J gene end by 5 bases; junction bases not matched to a gene: 10. The CDR3 reads CASCFFNRGETQYF. CDR3 coding DNA: TGTGCCAGTTGTTTTTTTAACAGGGGGGAGACCCAGTACTTC.

The CDR3 spells CANTARPEVGNTEAFF. CDR3 nucleotide sequence: TGTGCCAACACTGCCCGGCCAGAGGTCGGAAATACTGAAGCTTTCTTT. The V and J genes are TRBV18 and TRBJ1-1; D is unresolved. This CDR3 is built from 16 residues. CDR1 is KGHSH, CDR2 LQKENI, per germline. Trimming took 10 bases from V and 5 from J, leaving 26 bases between them.

This chain links TRBV11-3 with TRBJ2-1, with a weak D call TRBD1 (5 bases). Trimming removed 5 bases at V and 4 bases at J, with 9 bases between. The CDR3 has 13 residues. Germline V CDR1 and CDR2: SGHNT, YENEEA. This CDR3 is CASSRRQYNEQFF. The DNA for the CDR3 is TGTGCCAGCAGCCGTAGACAGTACAATGAGCAGTTCTTC.

This chain joins TRBV9 and TRBJ1-4; D not resolved. The V end was cut by 4 bases, the J end by 6 bases, with 16 bases between. This CDR3 comprises 15 residues. The V gene's germline CDR1 is SGDLS and CDR2 YYNGEE. The CDR3 protein is CASSPHSLGDEKLFF. The CDR3 nucleotides are TGTGCCAGCAGCCCGCACTCCTTAGGAGATGAAAAACTGTTTTTT.

V gene TRBV5-1 combines with J gene TRBJ2-2; maybe TRBD1 (6 bases). This CDR3 contains 16 residues. Per the germline V gene, CDR1 is SGHRS and CDR2 is YFSETQ. V gave up 0 bases and J gave up 4 bases, with 13 bases separating them. CDR3 in DNA: TGCGCCAGCAGCTTGGACCACCTGGGGGCCACCGGGGAGCTGTTTTTT. Translated: CASSLDHLGATGELFF.

The rearrangement joins TRBV9 to TRBJ1-4, with 8 positions matching TRBD1. Germline values: CDR1 SGDLS, CDR2 YYNGEE. V was clipped by 0 bases and J by 8 bases; unmatched bases: 6. This CDR3 is built from 15 residues. The CDR3 DNA sequence: TGTGCCAGCAGCGTAGGAGGGACAGGCCTCGAAAAACTGTTTTTT. Protein product: CASSVGGTGLEKLFF.

V gene TRBV30 combines with J gene TRBJ2-1; D perhaps matches TRBD2 (6 bases). Germline V CDR1 and CDR2: GTSNPN, SVGIG (reference sequence). The CDR3 contains 15 residues. Trimming stripped 3 bases from V and 7 bases from J, with 19 bases between. CDR3 nucleotides: TGTGCCTGGAGAGGAGGGCGGGCACGTTGGAATGAGCAGTTCTTC. It is translated as CAWRGGRARWNEQFF.

This clone was recorded a few times. The V gene is TRBV3-1 (or the pseudogene TRBV3-2), the J gene TRBJ2-5, with 9 positions matching TRBD2. The length of the CDR3 is 16 residues. Trimming cost V 4 bases and J 1 base; bases outside gene matches: 7. The germline CDR1 and CDR2 sequences are LGHDT and YNNKEL (reference sequence). The CDR3 coding sequence is TGTGCCAGCAGCCGTACACTAGCGGGCGCCCAAGAGACCCAGTACTTC. Translation gives CASSRTLAGAQETQYF.

The rearrangement links TRBV24-1 to TRBJ1-4, with 8 bases fitting TRBD1. This CDR3 spans 15 amino acids. The J segment lost 8 bases and the V segment lost 0 bases, leaving 4 bases of the junction unmatched. Germline lookup yields CDR1 KGHDR and CDR2 SFDVKD. The CDR3 nucleotides are TGTGCCACCAGTGATTTGACAGGGGGACGGGAAAAACTGTTTTTT. It specifies CATSDLTGGREKLFF.

This chain uses TRBV10-1 with TRBJ1-5; 10 bases fit TRBD1. J gave up 1 base and V 7 bases, and 7 bases lay outside the gene matches. Germline V CDR1 and CDR2: WNHNN, SYGVQD (reference sequence). There are 16 residues in the CDR3. DNA of the CDR3: TGCGCCAGCAAACCGGGACAGGGGAAAAGCAATCAGCCCCAGCATTTT. Translated, it gives CASKPGQGKSNQPQHF.

The CDR3 here is CASSMPGTNNYNEQFF. CDR3 DNA sequence: TGTGCCAGTAGTATGCCGGGGACTAATAACTACAATGAGCAGTTCTTC. This chain uses TRBV19 with TRBJ2-1, with 7 bases matching TRBD2. Germline CDR1 reads LNHDA; CDR2 reads SQIVND (reference sequence). This CDR3 is 16 amino acids long. With V trimmed by 3 bases and J by 3 bases, 8 bases remained unmatched.

Here the CDR3 reads CASSWSVYEQYF. In nucleotides, the CDR3 is TGTGCCAGCAGTTGGTCGGTTTACGAGCAGTACTTC. The chain is built from TRBV12-3 or TRBV12-4 and TRBJ2-7; D is undetermined. The CDR3 loop spans 12 amino acids. The ends were cut back, 4 bases at V and 4 bases at J, with 8 bases in the middle.

This chain uses TRBV7-3 with TRBJ2-1, with a weak D call TRBD1 (5 bases). V lost 4 bases to trimming and J lost 8 bases, with 15 bases between them. Germline assignment: CDR1 SGHTA and CDR2 FQGTGA. The CDR3 runs 14 residues. CDR3 sequence: CASSSYLQVHEQFF. As DNA, the CDR3 is TGTGCCAGCAGCTCCTACCTACAGGTCCATGAGCAGTTCTTC.

V and J are TRBV5-1 and TRBJ2-3; 11 bases line up with TRBD2. With V trimmed by 4 bases and J by 0 bases, 4 bases remained unmatched. The CDR3 loop spans 16 amino acids. The V gene's germline CDR1 is SGHRS and CDR2 YFSETQ. Here the CDR3 reads CASSTGTSGSTDTQYF. CDR3 DNA: TGCGCCAGCAGCACTGGGACTAGCGGAAGCACAGATACGCAGTATTTT.

This clone has a handful of counts. Other DNA sequences in the same sample also yield this CDR3. The V and J genes are TRBV7-9 and TRBJ2-7, with D unresolved. The CDR3 length is 11 residues. Germline loops: CDR1 SEHNR, CDR2 FQNEAQ (reference sequence). V shed 4 bases and J shed 2 bases, with 3 bases lying between them. This chain's CDR3 is CASSSTYEQYF. In DNA form, the CDR3 reads TGTGCCAGCAGCTCCACCTACGAGCAGTACTTC. The full variable domain, in which reference TRBV7-9 and TRBJ2-7 provide the parts outside the CDR3, is DTGVSQNPRHKITKRGQNVTFRCDPISEHNRLYWYRQTLGQGPEFLTYFQNEAQLEKSRLLSDRFSAERPKGSFSTLEIQRTEQGDSAMYLCASSSTYEQYFGPGTRLTVT.

J is TRBJ1-1 and V is TRBV7-9; 7 bases line up with TRBD1. Trimming removed 5 bases from V and 1 base from J; junction bases left unmatched: 13. Germline V lookup: CDR1 SEHNR, CDR2 FQNEAQ (reference sequence). This CDR3 is built from 17 residues. Here the CDR3 reads CASSPRQGLGGNTEAFF. The DNA for the CDR3 is TGTGCCAGCAGCCCTAGACAGGGATTAGGAGGGAACACTGAAGCTTTCTTT.

The chain uses TRBV15 and TRBJ2-7; tentatively, D is TRBD1 (6 bases). Germline V gene lookup returns CDR1 LNHNV and CDR2 YYDKDF (reference sequence). CDR3 length: 14 amino acids. V shed 10 bases and J shed 3 bases, with 19 bases lying between them. The CDR3 protein is CASQTGWLYYEQYF. CDR3 nucleotides: TGTGCCAGTCAAACAGGGTGGCTGTACTACGAGCAGTACTTC.